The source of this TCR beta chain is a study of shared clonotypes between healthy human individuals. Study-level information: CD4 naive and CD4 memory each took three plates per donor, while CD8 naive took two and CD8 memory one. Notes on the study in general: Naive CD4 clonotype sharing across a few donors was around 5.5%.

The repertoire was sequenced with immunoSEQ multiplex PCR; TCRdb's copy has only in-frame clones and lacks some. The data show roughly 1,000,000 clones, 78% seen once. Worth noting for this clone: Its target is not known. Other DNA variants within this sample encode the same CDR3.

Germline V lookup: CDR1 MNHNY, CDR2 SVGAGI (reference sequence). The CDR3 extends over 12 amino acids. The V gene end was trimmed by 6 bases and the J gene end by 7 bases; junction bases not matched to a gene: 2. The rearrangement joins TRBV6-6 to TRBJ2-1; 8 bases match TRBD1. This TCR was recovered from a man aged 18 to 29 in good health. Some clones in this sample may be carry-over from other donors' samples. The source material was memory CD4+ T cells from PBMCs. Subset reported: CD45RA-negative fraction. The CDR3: CASSRQGNEQFF. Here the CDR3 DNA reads TGTGCCAGCAGCCGACAGGGGAATGAGCAGTTCTTC.